Below, 21 T cell receptor beta chains from the same sample are listed, as sequenced in a study of T cell repertoires in cytomegalovirus infection. TCRdb itself ran the reads through MiXCR, one entry per CDR3 protein. This sample has about 740,000 distinct CDR3 sequences, with under 40% found just once. The sample comprised PBMCs. These receptors were obtained from a human donor in good health (CMV status not recorded). Some clones in this sample may be carry-over from other donors' samples.

A few counts support this clonotype. This rearrangement joins TRBV28 to TRBJ2-3; D perhaps matches TRBD2 (6 bases). CDR1 is MDHEN and CDR2 is SYDVKM in the germline V gene. V lost 1 base, J lost 0 bases, and 11 bases lay in between. CDR3 length: 16 residues. The CDR3 region is CASSLSSGVSTDTQYF. Here the CDR3 DNA reads TGTGCCAGCAGTTTATCCTCGGGGGTTAGCACAGATACGCAGTATTTT.

As for this clonotype: A much larger clone lies one base from this, so it may be a read error. The rearrangement links TRBV4-2 to TRBJ1-5; D remains ambiguous. Germline V gene sequence: CDR1 LGHNA, CDR2 YNFKEQ. The germline V and J ends were trimmed by 3 bases and 4 bases, with 4 bases remaining between them. The CDR3 consists of 12 residues. Written as DNA, the CDR3 is TGTGCCAGCAGCCAGGCGAATCAGCCCCAGCATTTT. It yields the protein CASSQANQPQHF.

This clonotype was counted between two and nine times. V gene TRBV10-3 combines with J gene TRBJ1-1, with 7 bases aligning to TRBD1. CDR3 size: 16 residues. Germline CDR1 ENHRY, CDR2 SYGVKD. V was clipped by 0 bases and J by 1 base; unmatched bases: 5. The DNA of the CDR3 is TGTGCCATCAGTGAGTCGGGGACAGTAGGGAACACTGAAGCTTTCTTT. It translates to CAISESGTVGNTEAFF.

The J gene is TRBJ2-1, the V gene TRBV7-2, with 14 bases matching TRBD2. V trimming: 0 bases; J trimming: 3 bases; junction bases outside the gene matches: 7. Germline CDR1 SGHTA, CDR2 FQGNSA. The CDR3 extends over 19 amino acids. The CDR3 region has the DNA TGTGCCAGCAGCTTAGCTAGCGGGACTAGCGGGGGACGCTACAATGAGCAGTTCTTC. Amino acids: CASSLASGTSGGRYNEQFF.

The chain employs TRBV5-8 and TRBJ1-2; D not certain. This CDR3 region has 11 residues. Germline V lookup: CDR1 SGHTS, CDR2 YDEGEE. Deletions cut 7 bases from V and 4 bases from J, with 8 bases between. The CDR3: CASENSYGYTF. CDR3 DNA: TGTGCCAGCGAGAACAGCTATGGCTACACCTTC. The variable domain in full, with the rest retrieved from reference TRBV5-8 and TRBJ1-2, is EAGVTQSPTHLIKTRGQQATLRCSPISGHTSVYWYQQALGLGLQFLLWYDEGEERNRGNFPPRFSGRQFPNYSSELNVNALELEDSALYLCASENSYGYTFGSGTRLTVV.

Regarding this clonotype: The junction differs from germline at one of its ends, possibly a read error. The rearrangement uses TRBV12-3 or TRBV12-4 and TRBJ1-6, with no clear D. This CDR3 comprises 14 residues. CDR3: CASSFGDNNSRLHF. CDR3 DNA sequence: TGTGCCAGCAGTTTTGGTGACAACAATTCACGCCTCCACTTT.

The genes are TRBV28 and TRBJ1-5; D call uncertain. Germline V gene data show CDR1 as MDHEN and CDR2 as SYDVKM. The CDR3 length is 17 residues. The V end lost 3 bases, the J end lost 6 bases, and 21 bases lay between the germline ends. CDR3 loop: CASSFWADSGTGQPQHF. CDR3 bases: TGTGCCAGCAGTTTCTGGGCGGATAGCGGTACCGGTCAGCCCCAGCATTTT.

This clonotype was counted a few times. This chain connects TRBV28 to TRBJ2-7; D gene unclear. The CDR3 length is 14 residues. Trimming cost V 2 bases and J 1 base, with 9 bases left between them. The germline gives CDR1 MDHEN, CDR2 SYDVKM. The CDR3 sequence is CASSLIDPSYEQYF. CDR3 sequence (DNA): TGTGCCAGCAGTTTAATTGACCCTTCCTACGAGCAGTACTTC.

DNA for the CDR3: TGTGCCAGCAGTGAATGGACAGGGGACGAGCAGTACTTC. Translating gives CASSEWTGDEQYF. This chain connects TRBV6-1 to TRBJ2-7; 9 bases match TRBD1. V shed 2 bases and J 5 bases; nucleotides not matched to a gene: 1. This CDR3 region has 13 residues. CDR1 and CDR2 from the germline V gene are MNHNS and SASEGT.

The CDR3 reads CSARVGGRGETQYF. The CDR3 DNA reads TGCAGTGCTAGAGTAGGCGGCCGGGGAGAGACCCAGTACTTC. The rearrangement uses TRBV20-1 and TRBJ2-5, with D perhaps TRBD2 (5 bases). Per the germline V gene, CDR1 is DFQATT and CDR2 is SNEGSKA (reference sequence). V was pared by 1 base and J by 4 bases, with 13 bases between. The CDR3 extends over 14 amino acids.

V gene TRBV7-2 combines with J gene TRBJ1-1, with D hard to call. The V and J ends lost 2 bases and 1 base respectively, with 11 bases between them. The CDR3 consists of 15 residues. Germline CDR1 SGHTA, CDR2 FQGNSA. The CDR3 protein is CASSLFLTENTEAFF. CDR3 in DNA: TGTGCCAGCAGCTTATTTTTAACAGAGAACACTGAAGCTTTCTTT.

This clonotype occurred once. This chain connects TRBV7-2 to TRBJ1-5; TRBD1 matches at 9 bases. This CDR3 is built from 16 residues. Germline CDR1 is SGHTA and CDR2 is FQGNSA. The V segment lost 1 base and the J segment 6 bases; nucleotides outside the gene matches: 7. CDR3 amino acids: CASSLGGQGQSQPQHF. The CDR3 region has the DNA TGTGCCAGCAGCTTAGGGGGACAGGGTCAGAGTCAGCCCCAGCATTTT.

CDR3 in DNA: TGCAGTGCTAGGAGACTAGCGGGGGGGTACGAGCAGTACTTC. Its protein product is CSARRLAGGYEQYF. The genes are TRBV20-1 and TRBJ2-7, with TRBD2 identical over 14 bases. Losses at the gene ends were 3 bases for V and 4 bases for J; bases not matched to a gene: 2. The CDR3 has 14 residues. Germline V lookup: CDR1 DFQATT, CDR2 SNEGSKA (reference sequence).

The V gene is TRBV28, the J gene TRBJ2-3; D may be TRBD2 (5 bases). The CDR3 sequence is 14 residues long. CDR1 MDHEN and CDR2 SYDVKM come from the germline V gene. V was pared by 5 bases and J by 2 bases, with 11 bases between. The CDR3 DNA follows: TGTGCCAGCAGTCTACTAGTTGACACAGATACGCAGTATTTT. Protein sequence: CASSLLVDTDTQYF. The full variable domain, its missing parts supplied by reference TRBV28 and TRBJ2-3, is DVKVTQSSRYLVKRTGEKVFLECVQDMDHENMFWYRQDPGLGLRLIYFSYDVKMKEKGDIPEGYSVSREKKERFSLILESASTNQTSMYLCASSLLVDTDTQYFGPGTRLTVL.

V gene TRBV5-5 combines with J gene TRBJ2-2; D unclear. The CDR3 has 14 amino acids. With 3 bases removed from V and 6 bases from J, the gap between germline ends came to 12 bases. The germline CDR1 and CDR2 sequences are SGHKS and YYEKEE (reference sequence). CDR3 in amino acids: CASSSSNLPGELFF. The DNA for the CDR3 is TGTGCCAGCAGCTCAAGCAATTTACCCGGGGAGCTGTTTTTT.

This clonotype appeared a few times. This sequence joins TRBV20-1 and TRBJ2-1; D is uncertain. Germline V CDR1 and CDR2: DFQATT, SNEGSKA (reference sequence). Trimming took 2 bases from V and 6 from J, leaving 5 bases between them. This CDR3 is 11 amino acids long. Written as DNA, the CDR3 is TGCAGTGCTAGACAGGCCAATGAGCAGTTCTTC. Translated, it gives CSARQANEQFF.

V usage is TRBV6-5 and J usage is TRBJ1-2, with 10 bases identical to TRBD1. The CDR3 contains 15 residues. The ends lost 2 bases at V and 3 bases at J; junction bases unmatched: 3. Germline V gene data show CDR1 as MNHEY and CDR2 as SVGAGI. As DNA, the CDR3 is TGTGCCAGCAGTTACCAGACAGGGGGCGACTATGGCTACACCTTC. Its translation is CASSYQTGGDYGYTF.

This clonotype occurred a few times. V usage is TRBV7-3 and J usage is TRBJ2-2; D is uncertain. Trimming removed 3 bases from V and 0 bases from J, with 8 bases in between. The CDR3 has 15 amino acids. CDR1 SGHTA and CDR2 FQGTGA come from the germline V gene. CDR3 region: CASSFPMTNTGELFF. CDR3 sequence (DNA): TGTGCCAGCAGCTTCCCCATGACGAACACCGGGGAGCTGTTTTTT.

This chain uses TRBV24-1 with TRBJ2-2; D remains ambiguous. There are 16 residues in the CDR3. Germline V gene data show CDR1 as KGHDR and CDR2 as SFDVKD. V lost 1 base and J lost 6, with 14 bases in between. CDR3 nucleotides: TGTGCCACCAGTGATTTAAAGGGAATAGGGTCCGGGGAGCTGTTTTTT. Translating gives CATSDLKGIGSGELFF.

Remarks on this clonotype: At one end the junction does not follow the germline gene, possibly because of a read error. V is TRBV28 and J is TRBJ2-7; a weak D match, TRBD2 (5 bases). Germline V CDR1 and CDR2: MDHEN, SYDVKM. The CDR3 extends over 13 amino acids. As DNA, the CDR3 is TGTGCCAGCAGTCGGAGGCCCTCCTACGAGCATTACTTC. This encodes CASSRRPSYEHYF.

This chain joins TRBV19 and TRBJ1-1, with D perhaps TRBD1 (5 bases). With 7 bases removed from V and 1 base from J, the gap between germline ends came to 16 bases. Germline values: CDR1 LNHDA, CDR2 SQIVND (reference sequence). This CDR3 comprises 15 residues. The DNA for the CDR3 is TGTGCCAGTATTACCCCTCATACAGGGAACACTGAAGCTTTCTTT. It is translated as CASITPHTGNTEAFF.